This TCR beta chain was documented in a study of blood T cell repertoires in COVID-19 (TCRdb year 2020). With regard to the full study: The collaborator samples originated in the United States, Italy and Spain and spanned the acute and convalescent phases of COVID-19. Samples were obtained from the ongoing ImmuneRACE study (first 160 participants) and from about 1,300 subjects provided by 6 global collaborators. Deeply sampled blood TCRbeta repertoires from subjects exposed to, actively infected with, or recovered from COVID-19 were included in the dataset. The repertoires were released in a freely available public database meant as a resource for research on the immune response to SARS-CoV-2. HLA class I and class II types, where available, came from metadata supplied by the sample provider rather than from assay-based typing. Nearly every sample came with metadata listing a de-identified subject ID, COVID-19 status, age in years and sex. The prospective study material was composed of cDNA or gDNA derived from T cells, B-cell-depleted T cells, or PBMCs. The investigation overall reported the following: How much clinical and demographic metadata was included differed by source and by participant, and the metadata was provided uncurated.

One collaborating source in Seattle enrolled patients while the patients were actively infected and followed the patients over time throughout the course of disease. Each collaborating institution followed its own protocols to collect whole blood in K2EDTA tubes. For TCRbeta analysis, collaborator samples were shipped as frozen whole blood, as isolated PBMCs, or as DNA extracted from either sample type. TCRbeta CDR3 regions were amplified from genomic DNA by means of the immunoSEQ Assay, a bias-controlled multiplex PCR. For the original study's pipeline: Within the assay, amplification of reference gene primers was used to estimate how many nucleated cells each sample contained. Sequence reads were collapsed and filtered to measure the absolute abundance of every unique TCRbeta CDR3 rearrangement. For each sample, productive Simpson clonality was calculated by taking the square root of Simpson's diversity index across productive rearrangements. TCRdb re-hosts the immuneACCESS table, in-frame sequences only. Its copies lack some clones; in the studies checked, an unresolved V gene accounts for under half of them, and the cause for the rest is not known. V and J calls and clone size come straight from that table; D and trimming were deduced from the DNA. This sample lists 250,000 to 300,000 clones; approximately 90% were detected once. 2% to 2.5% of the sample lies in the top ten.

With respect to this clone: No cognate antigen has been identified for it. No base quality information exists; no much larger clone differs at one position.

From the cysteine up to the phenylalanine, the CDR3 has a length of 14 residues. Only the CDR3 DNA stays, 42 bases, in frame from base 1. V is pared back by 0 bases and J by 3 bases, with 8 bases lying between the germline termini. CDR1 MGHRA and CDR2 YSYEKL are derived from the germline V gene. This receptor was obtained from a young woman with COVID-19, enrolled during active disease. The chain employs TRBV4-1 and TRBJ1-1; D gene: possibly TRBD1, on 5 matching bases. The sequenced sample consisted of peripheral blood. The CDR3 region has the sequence CASSQERGYTEAFF. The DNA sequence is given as TGCGCCAGCAGCCAAGAAAGGGGATACACTGAAGCTTTCTTT.